One sample yielded the 17 T cell receptor beta chains listed below, sequenced in a study of identical twins. Using its own MiXCR run on the 5' RACE reads, TCRdb lists one record per CDR3 protein. The sample contains hundreds of thousands of distinct CDR3 sequences, about 20% of which appear only once. Another study also made use of these data, one on T cells expressing NK-cell markers.

Material: PBMCs. All receptors come from a woman between 18 and 29 years old in good health.

CDR3 amino acids: CASSLKGTDNQPQHF. DNA of the CDR3: TGTGCCAGCAGCCTAAAGGGGACAGACAATCAGCCCCAGCATTTT. The chain couples TRBV6-1 to TRBJ1-5; 7 bases line up with TRBD1. Germline CDR1 reads MNHNS; CDR2 reads SASEGT. The length of the CDR3 is 15 residues. The J segment lost 3 bases and the V segment lost 6 bases, leaving 8 bases of the junction unmatched.

The chain carries TRBV4-1 and TRBJ2-7; D perhaps matches TRBD1 (6 bases). This CDR3 is 15 amino acids long. The germline CDR1 and CDR2 sequences are MGHRA and YSYEKL. The V and J ends lost 4 bases and 4 bases respectively, with 17 bases between them. The CDR3 coding sequence is TGCGCCAGCAGCCTAGAAACAGGGCCCCTATACGAGCAGTACTTC. Translating it yields CASSLETGPLYEQYF.

At least ten counts were recorded for this clonotype. The chain uses TRBV12-3 or TRBV12-4 and TRBJ2-3; TRBD2 aligns across 11 bases. The ends lost 5 bases at V and 3 bases at J; junction bases unmatched: 4. The CDR3 length is 15 residues. CDR3 DNA sequence: TGTGCCAGCAGTGAACTAGCGGGGGTAACAGATACGCAGTATTTT. The encoded protein is CASSELAGVTDTQYF.

The gene calls are TRBV7-8 and TRBJ2-3; D perhaps matches TRBD1 (6 bases). CDR3 length equals 17 residues. The germline gives CDR1 SGHVS, CDR2 FQNEAQ. The V end was cut by 2 bases, the J end by 0 bases, with 15 bases between. The CDR3 is CASSLKGTTTSTDTQYF. Here the CDR3 DNA reads TGTGCCAGCAGCTTAAAAGGGACAACAACTAGCACAGATACGCAGTATTTT.

The chain uses TRBV12-3 or TRBV12-4 and TRBJ1-1; D perhaps matches TRBD1 (5 bases). This CDR3 comprises 13 residues. Trimming pared 3 bases from V and 7 bases from J, leaving 12 bases between. CDR3 coding DNA: TGTGCCAGCAGTTTCATCAGGGAAGGTGAAGCTTTCTTT. Amino acids: CASSFIREGEAFF.

The chain combines TRBV5-1 with TRBJ2-7; perhaps D is TRBD1 or TRBD2 (5 bases each). In germline, CDR1 is SGHRS, CDR2 YFSETQ. The length of the CDR3 is 14 residues. Deletions cut 0 bases from V and 2 bases from J, with 9 bases between. CDR3 DNA: TGCGCCAGCAGCTTGGTTCGGGGCCCCTACGAGCAGTACTTC. This codes for CASSLVRGPYEQYF.

The chain links TRBV5-5 to TRBJ1-2; D unresolved. The CDR3 spans 14 residues. Germline lookup yields CDR1 SGHKS and CDR2 YYEKEE (reference sequence). V was clipped by 3 bases and J by 3 bases, with 12 bases between them. This CDR3 reads CASSSMVRYYGYTF. The CDR3 DNA is TGTGCCAGCAGCTCGATGGTGAGATACTATGGCTACACCTTC.

In this sample, this clonotype turned up a few times. This rearrangement joins TRBV9 to TRBJ2-2; D is unresolved. CDR1 is SGDLS, CDR2 YYNGEE, per germline. CDR3 size: 16 residues. Trimming removed 1 base at V and 2 bases at J, with 12 bases between. CDR3 nucleotide sequence: TGTGCCAGCAGCGTAAGGCGGACCACAAACACCGGGGAGCTGTTTTTT. The encoded protein is CASSVRRTTNTGELFF. Variable domain in full (rest from reference TRBV9 and TRBJ2-2): DSGVTQTPKHLITATGQRVTLRCSPRSGDLSVYWYQQSLDQGLQFLIQYYNGEERAKGNILERFSAQQFPDLHSELNLSSLELGDSALYFCASSVRRTTNTGELFFGEGSRLTVL.

The V call is TRBV5-1, the J call TRBJ2-6; D unclear. CDR1 and CDR2 from the germline V gene are SGHRS and YFSETQ. V was trimmed by 5 bases and J by 0 bases, leaving 12 bases between them. The CDR3 extends over 16 amino acids. The CDR3 DNA is TGCGCCAGCAGTGTCCAGGTTCGCTCTGGGGCCAACGTCCTGACTTTC. Its translation is CASSVQVRSGANVLTF.

This clonotype occurred many times. J is TRBJ2-1 and V is TRBV5-1; D ambiguous. The V gene's germline CDR1 is SGHRS and CDR2 YFSETQ. V gave up 4 bases and J gave up 8 bases, with 19 bases separating them. This CDR3 has 15 residues. The CDR3 DNA reads as TGCGCCAGCAGCGAGACGGTGATAGCCGGCGATGAGCAGTTCTTC. This codes for CASSETVIAGDEQFF.

This chain joins TRBV5-1 and TRBJ2-3; 8 bases fit TRBD2. The CDR3 extends over 16 amino acids. Germline loops: CDR1 SGHRS, CDR2 YFSETQ. J lost 4 bases, V lost 1 base, and 8 bases had no gene match. The CDR3 sequence: CASSLSRGGGADTQYF. The CDR3 nucleotides read TGCGCCAGCAGCTTGAGTCGGGGGGGCGGCGCAGATACGCAGTATTTT.

This chain links TRBV10-3 with TRBJ1-1; no clear D gene. V was trimmed by 0 bases and J by 3 bases, leaving 5 bases between them. There are 13 residues in the CDR3. CDR1 and CDR2 from the germline V gene are ENHRY and SYGVKD. CDR3 sequence: CAISESRDTEAFF. For the CDR3, the DNA is TGTGCCATCAGTGAGTCGCGGGACACTGAAGCTTTCTTT.

This clonotype came up a few times. The chain combines TRBV4-3 with TRBJ2-6; D gene uncertain. The ends were cut back, 0 bases at V and 0 bases at J, with 9 bases in the middle. The CDR3 totals 17 residues. CDR1 is LGHNA, CDR2 YSLEER, per germline. CDR3 in DNA: TGCGCCAGCAGCCAAGAAAGCCTGATCTCTGGGGCCAACGTCCTGACTTTC. This encodes CASSQESLISGANVLTF.

The genes are TRBV29-1 and TRBJ2-5; TRBD1 might be the D (6 bases). From germline, CDR1 is SQVTM and CDR2 ANQGSEA. V lost 6 bases and J lost 5, with 19 bases in between. The CDR3 has 14 amino acids. CDR3 sequence reads: CSVHIGGASETQYF. The CDR3 bases are TGCAGCGTCCACATAGGGGGAGCTAGCGAGACCCAGTACTTC. The whole variable domain, remainder taken from reference TRBV29-1 and TRBJ2-5, is SAVISQKPSRDICQRGTSLTIQCQVDSQVTMMFWYRQQPGQSLTLIATANQGSEATYESGFVIDKFPISRPNLTFSTLTVSNMSPEDSSIYLCSVHIGGASETQYFGPGTRLLVL.

This chain joins TRBV5-1 and TRBJ2-5; the D gene is possibly TRBD1 (5 bases). V was trimmed by 2 bases and J by 3 bases, leaving 14 bases between them. CDR3 length: 15 residues. CDR1 and CDR2 from the germline V gene are SGHRS and YFSETQ. The chain's CDR3 is CASSFGAGQEETQYF. CDR3 bases: TGCGCCAGCAGCTTTGGAGCTGGACAAGAAGAGACCCAGTACTTC.

This sequence joins TRBV20-1 and TRBJ2-7; D remains unclear. CDR3 length equals 13 residues. CDR1 is DFQATT and CDR2 is SNEGSKA in the germline V gene (reference sequence). V was clipped by 3 bases and J by 6 bases, with 15 bases between them. The CDR3 reads CSAREINIGEQYF. The CDR3 DNA reads as TGCAGTGCTAGGGAGATCAATATTGGCGAGCAGTACTTC.

The chain is built from TRBV25-1 and TRBJ2-7; 9 bases map to TRBD2. Germline CDR1 reads MGHDK; CDR2 reads SYGVNS. The CDR3 consists of 16 residues. The V and J ends lost 4 bases and 6 bases, in that order; junction bases with no gene match: 13. In DNA, the CDR3 is TGTGCCAGCAGTGGAATTCTAGCGGGGTTCCCCTCCGAGCAGTACTTC. Protein product: CASSGILAGFPSEQYF.